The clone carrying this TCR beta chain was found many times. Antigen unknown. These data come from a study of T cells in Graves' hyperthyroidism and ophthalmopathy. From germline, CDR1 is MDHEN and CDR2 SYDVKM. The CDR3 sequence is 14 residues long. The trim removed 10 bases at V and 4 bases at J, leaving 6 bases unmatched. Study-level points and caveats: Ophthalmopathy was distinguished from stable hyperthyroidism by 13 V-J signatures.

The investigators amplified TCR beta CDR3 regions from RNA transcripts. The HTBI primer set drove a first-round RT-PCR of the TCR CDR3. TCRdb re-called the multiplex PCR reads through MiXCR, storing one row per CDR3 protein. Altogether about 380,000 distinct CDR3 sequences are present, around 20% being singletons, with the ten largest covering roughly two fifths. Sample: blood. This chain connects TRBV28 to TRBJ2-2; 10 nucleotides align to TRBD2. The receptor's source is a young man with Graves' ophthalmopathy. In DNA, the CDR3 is TGTGCCAACGGGGCTAGCGGGGGCACCGGGGAGCTGTTTTTT. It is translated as CANGASGGTGELFF.